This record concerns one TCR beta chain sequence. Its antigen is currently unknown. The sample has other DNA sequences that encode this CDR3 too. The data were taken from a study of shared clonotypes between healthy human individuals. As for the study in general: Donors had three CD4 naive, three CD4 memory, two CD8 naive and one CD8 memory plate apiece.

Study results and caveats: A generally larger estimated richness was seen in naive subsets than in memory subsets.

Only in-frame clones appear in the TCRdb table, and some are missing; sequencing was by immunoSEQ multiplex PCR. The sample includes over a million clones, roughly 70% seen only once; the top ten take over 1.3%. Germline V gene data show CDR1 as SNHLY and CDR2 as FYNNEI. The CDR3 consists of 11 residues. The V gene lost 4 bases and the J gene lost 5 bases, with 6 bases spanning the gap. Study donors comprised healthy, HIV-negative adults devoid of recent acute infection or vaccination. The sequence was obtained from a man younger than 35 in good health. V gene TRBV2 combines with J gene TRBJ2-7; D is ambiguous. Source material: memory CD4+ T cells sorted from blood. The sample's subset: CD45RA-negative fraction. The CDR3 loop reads CASSVFDEQYF. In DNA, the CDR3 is TGTGCCAGCAGTGTCTTCGACGAGCAGTACTTC.